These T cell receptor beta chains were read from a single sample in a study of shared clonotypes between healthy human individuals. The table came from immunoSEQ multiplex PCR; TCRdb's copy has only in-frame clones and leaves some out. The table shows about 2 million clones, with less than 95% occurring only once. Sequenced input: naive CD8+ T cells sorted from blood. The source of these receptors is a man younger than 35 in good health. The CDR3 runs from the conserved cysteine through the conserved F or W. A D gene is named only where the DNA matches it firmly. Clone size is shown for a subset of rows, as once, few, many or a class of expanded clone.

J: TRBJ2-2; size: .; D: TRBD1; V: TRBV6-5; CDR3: CASSNTGGWELFF; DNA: TGTGCCAGCAGCAATACAGGGGGCTGGGAGCTGTTTTTT
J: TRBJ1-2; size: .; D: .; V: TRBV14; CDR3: CASSQDFGYGYTF; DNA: TGTGCCAGCAGCCAAGATTTTGGCTATGGCTACACCTTC
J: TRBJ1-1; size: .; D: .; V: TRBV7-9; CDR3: CASSSGALGAFF; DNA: TGTGCCAGCAGCTCCGGGGCCTTGGGAGCTTTCTTT
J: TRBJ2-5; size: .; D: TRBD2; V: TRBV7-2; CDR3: CASSPSDLLAEHQETQYF; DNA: TGTGCCAGCAGCCCTTCCGACCTACTAGCGGAACACCAAGAGACCCAGTACTTC
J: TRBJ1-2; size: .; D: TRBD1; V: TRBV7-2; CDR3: CASSATGDIYGYTF; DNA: TGTGCCAGCAGCGCTACAGGGGACATCTATGGCTACACCTTC
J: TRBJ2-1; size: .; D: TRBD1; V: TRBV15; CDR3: CATSKLVPGTGSYNEQFF; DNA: TGTGCCACCAGCAAACTAGTACCCGGGACAGGGTCCTACAATGAGCAGTTCTTC
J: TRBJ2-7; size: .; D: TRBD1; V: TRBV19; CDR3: CASSIGQGYEQYF; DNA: TGTGCCAGTAGTATCGGACAGGGATACGAGCAGTACTTC
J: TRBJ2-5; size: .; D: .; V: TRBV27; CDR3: CASSLDRGQTQYF; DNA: TGTGCCAGCAGTTTGGATCGGGGGCAGACCCAGTACTTC
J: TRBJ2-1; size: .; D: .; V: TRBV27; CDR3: CASSFAGAPYNEQFF; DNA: TGTGCCAGCAGTTTTGCGGGGGCCCCCTACAATGAGCAGTTCTTC
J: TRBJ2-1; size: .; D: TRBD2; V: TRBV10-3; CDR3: CAISEGSGSNNEQFF; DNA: TGTGCCATCAGTGAAGGTAGCGGGAGTAACAATGAGCAGTTCTTC
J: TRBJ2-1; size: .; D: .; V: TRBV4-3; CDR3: CASSQDEVGVEQFF; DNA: TGCGCCAGCAGCCAAGATGAAGTGGGGGTCGAGCAGTTCTTC
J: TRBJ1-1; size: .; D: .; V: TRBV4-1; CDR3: CASSQGGVNSEAFF; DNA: TGCGCCAGCAGCCAAGGGGGTGTTAATAGTGAAGCTTTCTTT
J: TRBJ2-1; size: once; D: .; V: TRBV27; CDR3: CASSNRQGGNEQFF; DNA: TGTGCCAGCAGTAACCGACAGGGAGGCAATGAGCAGTTCTTC
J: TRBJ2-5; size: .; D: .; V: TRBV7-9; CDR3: CASSSASDREETQYF; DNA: TGTGCCAGCAGTTCCGCCTCGGACAGAGAAGAGACCCAGTACTTC
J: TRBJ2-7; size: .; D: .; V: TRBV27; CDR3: CASSSGAKGYEQYF; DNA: TGTGCCAGCAGTTCGGGGGCGAAAGGCTACGAGCAGTACTTC
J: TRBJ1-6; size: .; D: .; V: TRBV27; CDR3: CASRPGAYNSPLHF; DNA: TGTGCCAGCCGGCCCGGGGCCTATAATTCACCCCTCCACTTT
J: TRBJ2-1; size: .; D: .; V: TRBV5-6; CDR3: CASSLDSNEQFF; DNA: TGTGCCAGCAGCTTGGATAGCAATGAGCAGTTCTTC
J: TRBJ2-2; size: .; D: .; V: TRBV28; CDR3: CASSLHRELNTGELFF; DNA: TGTGCCAGCAGTTTGCACAGGGAATTAAACACCGGGGAGCTGTTTTTT
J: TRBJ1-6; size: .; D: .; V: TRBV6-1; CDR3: CASNPLGAANSPLHF; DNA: TGTGCCAGCAACCCCCTGGGGGCGGCCAATTCACCCCTCCACTTT
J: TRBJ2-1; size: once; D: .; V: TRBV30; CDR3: CAWSVRSTDLIFFNEQFF; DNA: TGTGCCTGGAGTGTACGATCGACGGACTTAATTTTTTTCAATGAGCAGTTCTTC
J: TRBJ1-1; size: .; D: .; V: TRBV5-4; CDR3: CASSLEGVSTNTEAFF; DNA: TGTGCCAGCAGCTTGGAGGGCGTCAGCACGAACACTGAAGCTTTCTTT
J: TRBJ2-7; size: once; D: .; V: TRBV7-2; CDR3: CASSLAGGGGYEQYF; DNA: TGTGCCAGCAGCTTAGCTGGAGGGGGCGGGTACGAGCAGTACTTC
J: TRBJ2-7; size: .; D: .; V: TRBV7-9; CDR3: CASSLNAGIYEQYF; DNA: TGTGCCAGCAGCTTAAACGCAGGGATCTACGAGCAGTACTTC
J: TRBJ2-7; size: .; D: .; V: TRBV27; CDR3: CASSLSYGYEQYF; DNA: TGTGCCAGCAGTTTGTCCTACGGCTACGAGCAGTACTTC
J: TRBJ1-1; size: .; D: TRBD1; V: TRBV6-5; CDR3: CASTQTGEGTEAFF; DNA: TGTGCCAGCACCCAGACAGGGGAGGGCACTGAAGCTTTCTTT
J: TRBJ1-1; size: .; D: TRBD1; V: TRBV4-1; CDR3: CASSLRQGAEAFF; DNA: TGCGCCAGCAGCCTCCGCCAGGGGGCTGAAGCTTTCTTT
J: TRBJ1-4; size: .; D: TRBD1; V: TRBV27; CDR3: CASSLNSRGRKEKLFF; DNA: TGTGCCAGCAGTTTAAATTCAAGGGGGCGGAAAGAAAAACTGTTTTTT
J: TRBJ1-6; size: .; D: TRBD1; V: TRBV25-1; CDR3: CASSGVTGVGNSPLHF; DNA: TGTGCCAGCAGTGGAGTGACAGGGGTTGGGAATTCACCCCTCCACTTT
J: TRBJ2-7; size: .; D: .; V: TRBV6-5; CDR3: CASSYQPNGEQYF; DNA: TGTGCCAGCAGTTACCAACCAAACGGAGAGCAGTACTTC
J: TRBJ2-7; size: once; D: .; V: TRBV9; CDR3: CASSGNSGHEQYF; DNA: TGTGCCAGCAGCGGGAACTCAGGGCACGAGCAGTACTTC
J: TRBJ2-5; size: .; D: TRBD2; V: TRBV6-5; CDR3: CASRLSSGIKETQYF; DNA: TGTGCCAGCAGGCTTTCGAGCGGGATAAAGGAGACCCAGTACTTC
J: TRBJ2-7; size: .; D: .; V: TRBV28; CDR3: CASSFVTGSSYEQYF; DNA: TGTGCCAGCAGTTTCGTTACAGGGAGCTCCTACGAGCAGTACTTC
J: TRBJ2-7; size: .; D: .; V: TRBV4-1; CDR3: CASSQEGHSYEQYF; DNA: TGCGCCAGCAGCCAAGAAGGCCATAGCTACGAGCAGTACTTC
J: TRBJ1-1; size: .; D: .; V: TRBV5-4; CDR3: CASSLRTANTEAFF; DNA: TGTGCCAGCAGCTTGCGGACAGCGAACACTGAAGCTTTCTTT
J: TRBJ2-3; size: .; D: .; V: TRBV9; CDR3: CASSVEGLDTDTQYF; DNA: TGTGCCAGCAGCGTAGAAGGGCTAGACACAGATACGCAGTATTTT
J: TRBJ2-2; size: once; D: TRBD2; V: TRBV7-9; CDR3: CASSSGTSASGELFF; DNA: TGTGCCAGCAGCAGCGGGACTAGCGCGTCCGGGGAGCTGTTTTTT
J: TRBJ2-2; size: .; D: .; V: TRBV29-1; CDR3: CSVVQGGGELFF; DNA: TGCAGCGTTGTACAAGGCGGCGGGGAGCTGTTTTTT
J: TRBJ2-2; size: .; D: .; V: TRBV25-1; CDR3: CASTDPVNTGELFF; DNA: TGTGCCAGCACGGACCCAGTAAACACCGGGGAGCTGTTTTTT
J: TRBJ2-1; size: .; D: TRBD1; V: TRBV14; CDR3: CASSHSGTGHNEQFF; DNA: TGTGCCAGCAGCCATTCCGGGACAGGCCACAATGAGCAGTTCTTC
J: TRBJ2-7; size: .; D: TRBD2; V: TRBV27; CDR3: CASRTQRGSNYEQYF; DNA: TGTGCCAGCAGAACCCAGCGGGGGTCTAATTACGAGCAGTACTTC
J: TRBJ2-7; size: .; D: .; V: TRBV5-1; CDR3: CASSLADRYEQYF; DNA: TGCGCCAGCAGCTTGGCCGACAGGTACGAGCAGTACTTC
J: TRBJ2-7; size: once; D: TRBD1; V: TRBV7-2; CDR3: CASSPRTGTYEQYF; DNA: TGTGCCAGCAGCCCGAGGACAGGAACCTACGAGCAGTACTTC
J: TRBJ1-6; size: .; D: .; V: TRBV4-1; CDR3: CASSQAVRLSYNSPLHF; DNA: TGCGCCAGCAGCCAAGCGGTGAGGCTGTCCTATAATTCACCCCTCCACTTT
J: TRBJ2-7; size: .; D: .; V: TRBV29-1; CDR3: CSVRGTGSYEQYF; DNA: TGCAGCGTGAGGGGTACAGGCTCCTACGAGCAGTACTTC
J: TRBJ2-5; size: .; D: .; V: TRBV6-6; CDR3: CASSYSVYHEQETQYF; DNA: TGTGCCAGCAGTTACTCGGTCTACCACGAACAAGAGACCCAGTACTTC
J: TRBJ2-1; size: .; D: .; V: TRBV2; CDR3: CASSERDRPSYNEQFF; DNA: TGTGCCAGCAGTGAAAGAGACAGGCCCTCCTACAATGAGCAGTTCTTC
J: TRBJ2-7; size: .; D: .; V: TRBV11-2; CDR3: CASSQRRAGISNEQYF; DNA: TGTGCCAGCAGCCAAAGGAGGGCAGGAATTTCCAACGAGCAGTACTTC
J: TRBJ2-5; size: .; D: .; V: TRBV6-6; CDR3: CASSYGGQETQYF; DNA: TGTGCCAGCAGTTACGGGGGTCAAGAGACCCAGTACTTC
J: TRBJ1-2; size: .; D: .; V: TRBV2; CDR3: CASSESPVTAYGYTF; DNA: TGTGCCAGCAGTGAATCCCCCGTGACAGCGTATGGCTACACCTTC
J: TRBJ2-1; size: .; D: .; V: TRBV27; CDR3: CASSPRRTDNEQFF; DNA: TGTGCCAGCAGTCCTCGTCGGACGGACAATGAGCAGTTCTTC
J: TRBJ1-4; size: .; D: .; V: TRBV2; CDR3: CAGGQRSNEKLFF; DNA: TGTGCCGGGGGGCAGCGTTCTAATGAAAAACTGTTTTTT
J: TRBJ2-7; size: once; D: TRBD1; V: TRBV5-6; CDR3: CASSLSDRGSYEQYF; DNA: TGTGCCAGCAGCTTGTCTGACAGGGGGTCTTACGAGCAGTACTTC
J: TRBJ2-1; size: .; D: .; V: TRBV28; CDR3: CATVRGAYNEQFF; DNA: TGTGCCACCGTTCGTGGGGCCTACAATGAGCAGTTCTTC
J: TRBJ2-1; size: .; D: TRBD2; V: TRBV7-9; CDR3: CASSPRGGDGDEQFF; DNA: TGTGCCAGCAGCCCCCGCGGGGGGGACGGCGATGAGCAGTTCTTC
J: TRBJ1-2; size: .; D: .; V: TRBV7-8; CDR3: CASSLDVNSYGYTF; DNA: TGTGCCAGCAGCTTAGATGTGAACTCCTATGGCTACACCTTC